Presented here are 26 T cell receptor beta chains from one specimen sequenced in a study of T-cell memory formation after mild COVID-19. TCRdb reprocessed the 5' RACE reads via MiXCR and lists one record per CDR3 protein. The table records over 300,000 distinct CDR3 sequences, more than 20% of them present only once. The sequenced sample was PBMCs or a T cell subset sorted from them (not recorded which). Receptor source: a man aged 18 to 30 who had mild COVID-19 (a few samples of this study predate the infection). Cell type and time point are not known.

The rearrangement joins TRBV4-1 to TRBJ1-5; D perhaps matches TRBD1 (5 bases). Trimming cost V 1 base and J 3 bases, with 13 bases left between them. Germline-derived CDR1 and CDR2 are MGHRA and YSYEKL. The CDR3 spans 16 residues. CDR3 nucleotide sequence: TGCGCCAGCAGCCAAGCAGGGACGGCCTCCAATCAGCCCCAGCATTTT. Amino acids: CASSQAGTASNQPQHF.

This clonotype has only a few counts. J is TRBJ2-1 and V is TRBV5-4; 9 bases are a match to TRBD1. In germline, CDR1 is SGHNT, CDR2 YYREEE (reference sequence). V lost 3 bases and J lost 14; bases outside the gene matches: 15. The CDR3 is made up of 15 amino acids. The DNA of the CDR3 is TGTGCCAGCAGCTACGACCGGGGACAGGGCTGGTCGGAGTTCTTC. This translates into CASSYDRGQGWSEFF.

This clonotype was counted many times. The rearrangement links TRBV7-9 to TRBJ1-1; the D is unclear. This CDR3 region has 14 residues. Germline V lookup: CDR1 SEHNR, CDR2 FQNEAQ (reference sequence). Trimming removed 1 base from V and 5 bases from J, with 11 bases in between. The CDR3 spells CASSLDPVGTEAFF. The DNA of the CDR3 is TGTGCCAGCAGCTTAGATCCCGTAGGGACTGAAGCTTTCTTT.

As regards this clonotype: At one boundary the junction diverges from the germline segment, which might be a read error. The chain employs TRBV7-7 and TRBJ2-3; 8 nucleotides match TRBD2. The germline V gene encodes CDR1 SSHAT and CDR2 FNYEAQ (reference sequence). The CDR3 has 15 amino acids. The CDR3, as DNA: TGTGCTAGCAGCCTAACTAGCGGATTCTCAGATACGCAGTATTTT. It is translated as CASSLTSGFSDTQYF.

This clonotype came up many times. V is TRBV5-1 and J is TRBJ2-5; 8 nucleotides match TRBD1. This CDR3 contains 15 residues. Germline trimming cut 1 base from V and 12 bases from J; bases unmatched to any gene: 14. Germline CDR1 SGHRS, CDR2 YFSETQ. CDR3 DNA: TGCGCCAGCAGCTTGCGCCGGACAGGGCCTAGGCCGGAGTACTTC. This encodes CASSLRRTGPRPEYF.

This chain joins TRBV9 and TRBJ1-1, with D possibly being TRBD1 (5 bases). The CDR3 has 14 residues. Germline-derived CDR1 and CDR2 are SGDLS and YYNGEE. V shed 0 bases and J shed 5 bases, with 11 bases lying between them. The CDR3: CASSVAKGRTEAFF. CDR3 in DNA: TGTGCCAGCAGCGTAGCCAAGGGGCGGACTGAAGCTTTCTTT.

This chain uses TRBV11-2 with TRBJ2-1; D unresolved. Deletions cut 6 bases from V and 7 bases from J, with 7 bases between. Germline V gene lookup returns CDR1 SGHAT and CDR2 FQNNGV. There are 11 residues in the CDR3. CDR3 sequence reads: CASRSVNEQFF. The DNA of the CDR3 is TGTGCCAGCAGATCCGTAAATGAGCAGTTCTTC.

In nucleotides, the CDR3 is TGCGCCAGCAGCTACGGACAGGGGGACAATCAGCCCCAGCATTTT. This translates into CASSYGQGDNQPQHF. The chain is built from TRBV5-1 and TRBJ1-5; TRBD1 matches at 10 bases. CDR3 length equals 15 residues. V gave up 3 bases and J gave up 3 bases; unmatched junction bases: 3. The germline CDR1 and CDR2 sequences are SGHRS and YFSETQ. Looking up the rest from reference TRBV5-1 and TRBJ1-5 gives the full variable domain: KAGVTQTPRYLIKTRGQQVTLSCSPISGHRSVSWYQQTPGQGLQFLFEYFSETQRNKGNFPGRFSGRQFSNSRSEMNVSTLELGDSALYLCASSYGQGDNQPQHFGDGTRLSIL.

This clonotype was counted only a few times. The CDR3 bases are TGTGCCAGCAGCGAGGGGTTTGGCTACGAGCAGTACTTC. The encoded protein is CASSEGFGYEQYF. The gene calls are TRBV11-2 and TRBJ2-7; tentatively, D is TRBD1 or TRBD2 (5 bases each). The germline CDR1 and CDR2 sequences are SGHAT and FQNNGV. Trimming removed 5 bases at V and 3 bases at J, with 11 bases between. This CDR3 contains 13 residues.

V usage is TRBV5-1 and J usage is TRBJ1-2; TRBD1 agrees at 9 bases. V was clipped by 9 bases and J by 3 bases; unmatched bases: 15. CDR1 SGHRS and CDR2 YFSETQ come from the germline V gene. The CDR3 length is 16 residues. CDR3 DNA: TGCGCCACGCGTAGATATACAGGGGGCGCAGACTATGGCTACACCTTC. Translation: CATRRYTGGADYGYTF.

The chain employs TRBV24-1 and TRBJ1-5; D may be TRBD1 (5 bases). CDR1 is KGHDR and CDR2 is SFDVKD in the germline V gene. V was trimmed by 0 bases and J by 5 bases, leaving 7 bases between them. The CDR3 runs 14 residues. CDR3 sequence (DNA): TGTGCCACCAGTGATTTGGGGGGGGATCAGCCCCAGCATTTT. This encodes CATSDLGGDQPQHF.

This clonotype was observed a few times. The V gene is TRBV4-2, the J gene TRBJ2-1; 9 nucleotides align to TRBD2. Trimming removed 0 bases from V and 10 bases from J; junction bases left unmatched: 10. Germline V gene sequence: CDR1 LGHNA, CDR2 YNFKEQ. The CDR3 totals 16 residues. The CDR3 reads CASSQDLPGLASEQFF. In DNA form, the CDR3 reads TGTGCCAGCAGCCAAGATCTTCCGGGACTAGCATCCGAGCAGTTCTTC.

This clonotype was seen a few times. This chain uses TRBV5-1 with TRBJ1-2, with D uncertain. Trimming stripped 7 bases from V and 2 bases from J, with 12 bases between. The CDR3 is 13 residues long. Germline CDR1 reads SGHRS; CDR2 reads YFSETQ. The CDR3 reads CASRGTDNYGYTF. For the CDR3, the DNA is TGCGCCAGCCGAGGCACAGACAACTATGGCTACACCTTC.

V usage is TRBV9 and J usage is TRBJ2-5; 11 nucleotides agree with TRBD2. CDR3 size: 15 residues. Germline CDR1 and CDR2: SGDLS and YYNGEE. Unmatched junction bases numbered 4, after V lost 4 bases and J lost 2 bases. The CDR3 region has the DNA TGTGCCAGCAGCCTATGGACTAGCGGGCAAGAGACCCAGTACTTC. Translating gives CASSLWTSGQETQYF. Full variable domain (missing parts from reference TRBV9 and TRBJ2-5): DSGVTQTPKHLITATGQRVTLRCSPRSGDLSVYWYQQSLDQGLQFLIQYYNGEERAKGNILERFSAQQFPDLHSELNLSSLELGDSALYFCASSLWTSGQETQYFGPGTRLLVL.

The chain links TRBV11-3 to TRBJ2-2; 9 nucleotides match TRBD1. The V gene end was trimmed by 3 bases and the J gene end by 4 bases; junction bases not matched to a gene: 6. Per the germline V gene, CDR1 is SGHNT and CDR2 is YENEEA. The CDR3 spans 16 residues. CDR3 sequence (DNA): TGTGCCAGCAGCTTCGGACAGGGGAAGGGCACCGGGGAGCTGTTTTTT. Its translation: CASSFGQGKGTGELFF.

This clonotype appeared a single time. CDR3 region: CASSHGSVGQWTNIQYF. The CDR3 bases are TGCGCCAGCAGCCACGGTAGCGTGGGACAGTGGACAAACATTCAGTACTTC. V and J are TRBV4-3 and TRBJ2-4, with 7 bases aligning to TRBD1. The junction had 14 bases not matched to a gene; V was cut back by 3 bases and J by 6 bases. The CDR3 loop spans 17 amino acids. Looked up from germline, CDR1 is LGHNA and CDR2 is YSLEER.

The chain combines TRBV20-1 with TRBJ2-5, with D unclear. The length of the CDR3 is 14 residues. CDR1 is DFQATT, CDR2 SNEGSKA, per germline (reference sequence). V shed 2 bases and J shed 7 bases, with 17 bases lying between them. The CDR3 region has the DNA TGCAGTGCTAGACGACCCGGCGATCCGGGGACCCAGTACTTC. It yields the protein CSARRPGDPGTQYF.

The V and J genes are TRBV19 and TRBJ1-6, with TRBD1 as a possible D gene (6 bases). This CDR3 is 13 amino acids long. Germline-derived CDR1 and CDR2 are LNHDA and SQIVND (reference sequence). The CDR3: CATGDRYNSPLHF. In DNA form, the CDR3 reads TGTGCTACGGGAGACAGGTATAATTCACCCCTCCACTTT. Supplemented by reference TRBV19 and TRBJ1-6, the full variable domain reads DGGITQSPKYLFRKEGQNVTLSCEQNLNHDAMYWYRQDPGQGLRLIYYSQIVNDFQKGDIAEGYSVSREKKESFPLTVTSAQKNPTAFYLCATGDRYNSPLHFGNGTRLTVT.

The J gene is TRBJ2-1, the V gene TRBV24-1; 12 nucleotides line up with TRBD2. The CDR3 runs to 18 residues. Germline-derived CDR1 and CDR2 are KGHDR and SFDVKD. The trim removed 5 bases at V and 4 bases at J, leaving 11 bases unmatched. The CDR3 DNA reads TGTGCCACCAGTGGAACTAGCGGGGGGCTCCGGAATTACAATGAGCAGTTCTTC. Residues: CATSGTSGGLRNYNEQFF.

There are many counts of this clonotype. This chain links TRBV3-1 with TRBJ2-2, with a possible D match to TRBD2 (5 bases). Germline V lookup: CDR1 LGHDT, CDR2 YNNKEL (reference sequence). V lost 6 bases and J 4 bases, leaving 12 bases between the germline ends. The CDR3 loop spans 14 amino acids. Written as DNA, the CDR3 is TGTGCCAGCAGTCGAGGGTCCGGCACCGGGGAGCTGTTTTTT. As protein: CASSRGSGTGELFF.

On this clonotype: Just one base apart from a much larger clone, this may be a read error. The chain joins TRBV5-1 to TRBJ2-5, with D tentatively TRBD2 (6 bases). The CDR3 runs to 13 residues. Germline V gene data show CDR1 as SGHRS and CDR2 as YFSETQ. CDR3: CASSAGYQETKYF. The CDR3 nucleotides read TGCGCCAGCAGCGCGGGGTACCAAGAGACCAAGTACTTC.

This sequence joins TRBV9 and TRBJ2-3; D is perhaps TRBD2 (5 bases). The CDR3 loop spans 12 amino acids. Germline V gene data show CDR1 as SGDLS and CDR2 as YYNGEE. V gave up 0 bases and J gave up 6 bases, with 5 bases separating them. CDR3: CASSVGEDTQYF. Here the CDR3 DNA reads TGTGCCAGCAGCGTAGGGGAGGATACGCAGTATTTT.

This clonotype was seen only a few times. The chain joins TRBV28 to TRBJ2-4, with D unresolved. Per germline, CDR1 MDHEN and CDR2 SYDVKM. The CDR3 has 13 residues. Trimming shortened V by 7 bases and J by 6 bases, and 13 bases separated the two germline ends. CDR3 nucleotides: TGTGCCAGCACCTTGGGAACGGGAAACATTCAGTACTTC. It specifies CASTLGTGNIQYF.

The J gene is TRBJ1-5, the V gene TRBV15; 8 nucleotides agree with TRBD1. Trimming removed 0 bases from V and 2 bases from J; junction bases left unmatched: 0. The germline gives CDR1 LNHNV, CDR2 YYDKDF (reference sequence). CDR3 length: 15 amino acids. CDR3 loop: CATSREGQGNQPQHF. For the CDR3, the DNA is TGTGCCACCAGCAGAGAGGGACAGGGCAATCAGCCCCAGCATTTT.

This chain joins TRBV6-2 or TRBV6-3 and TRBJ1-4; D is possibly TRBD1 (5 bases). CDR3 length equals 15 residues. The V end lost 0 bases, the J end lost 4 bases, and 9 bases lay between the germline ends. CDR1 and CDR2 from the germline V gene are MNHEY and SVGEGT. The DNA of the CDR3 is TGTGCCAGCAGTTACTCGCCGGGGGATAATGAAAAACTGTTTTTT. Translating it yields CASSYSPGDNEKLFF.

This clonotype has just a few counts. The V gene is TRBV7-3, the J gene TRBJ2-1, with D possibly being TRBD1 (6 bases). Germline V gene data show CDR1 as SGHTA and CDR2 as FQGTGA. Between the trimmed V and J ends, which lost 3 bases and 6 bases, there was a span of 9 bases. This CDR3 region has 13 residues. The CDR3 sequence is CASSFSQGNEQFF. CDR3 coding DNA: TGTGCCAGCAGCTTCTCACAGGGCAATGAGCAGTTCTTC.